The 5 T cell receptor beta chains presented below share a single source sample, sequenced in a study of T cells in localized non-small cell lung cancer. Repertoires were generated with immunoSEQ multiplex PCR, while TCRdb's copy carries only in-frame clones and drops some. There are 4,200 or so clones in the sample; around 25% occur only once, and approximately 8.3% lies in the top ten. The input for sequencing was lung tumor tissue, taken before any cancer treatment. These receptor sequences come from an older male donor with stage I lung adenocarcinoma.

By share, this clone ranks as large. V and J are TRBV4-1 and TRBJ1-4, with D maybe TRBD1 (6 bases). Germline CDR1 is MGHRA and CDR2 is YSYEKL. CDR3 length: 17 residues. The germline V and J ends were trimmed by 0 bases and 7 bases, with 18 bases remaining between them. The CDR3 spells CASSQEDGGQGSEKLFF. CDR3 bases: TGCGCCAGCAGCCAAGAGGACGGGGGGCAGGGGAGTGAAAAACTGTTTTTT.

This clone is labeled as medium-sized. The chain links TRBV4-1 to TRBJ1-5; unclear D gene. Germline V gene sequence: CDR1 MGHRA, CDR2 YSYEKL. This CDR3 spans 17 amino acids. Trimming shortened V by 1 base and J by 0 bases, and 13 bases separated the two germline ends. The CDR3 DNA is TGCGCCAGCAGCCAAGTCCCGGGCTTACATAGCAATCAGCCCCAGCATTTT. Its protein product is CASSQVPGLHSNQPQHF.

The chain carries TRBV10-3 and TRBJ1-1; D not certain. Trimming took 2 bases from V and 4 from J, leaving 11 bases between them. This CDR3 has 14 amino acids. Germline values: CDR1 ENHRY, CDR2 SYGVKD. The CDR3 loop reads CAISEEPGSTEAFF. CDR3 nucleotides: TGTGCCATCAGTGAGGAGCCTGGGAGCACTGAAGCTTTCTTT.

This clone has more than one count but fewer than ten. The chain uses TRBV7-1 and TRBJ1-1; D is possibly TRBD1 (5 bases). TRBV7-1 is an ORF, and what it does is uncertain. Between the trimmed V and J ends, which lost 8 bases and 4 bases, there was a span of 14 bases. The CDR3 runs to 13 residues. The CDR3 sequence: CASGMQGGTEAFF. CDR3 nucleotides: TGTGCCAGCGGGATGCAGGGAGGCACTGAAGCTTTCTTT.

A few counts support this clone. The chain couples TRBV5-1 to TRBJ2-5; D uncertain. Germline V gene data show CDR1 as SGHRS and CDR2 as YFSETQ. V gave up 4 bases and J gave up 3 bases, with 13 bases separating them. The CDR3 runs to 14 residues. The CDR3: CASSLLSEEETQYF. For the CDR3, the DNA is TGCGCCAGCAGCCTCTTGTCCGAGGAAGAGACCCAGTACTTC.